The present entry profiles one T cell receptor (beta chain) with its context. Its antigen remains undetermined. No much larger clone exists at a distance of one base, and base qualities are not known. The data originate from a study of beta chain features in type 1 diabetes (dated by TCRdb to between 2018 and 2020). Turning to the overall study: No differences in mean age, gender distribution, total cell number or subset yield were found between patients and healthy donors. A total of approximately 100,000,000 sorted cells were examined across all samples, and the number of cells per subset was strongly correlated with RNA yield. In the study, recently diagnosed type 1 diabetes patients and matched healthy donors were compared on the TCRB repertoires of their sorted circulating CD4+ T cell subsets. Whereas all 30 or so donors provided naive and central memory subsets, regulatory and stem cell-like memory subsets were isolated from just 8 patients and roughly 8 healthy donors.

Broad study findings and their caveats: A moderate but significant shortening of TCRB CDR3 length was observed in type 1 diabetes patients in all four CD4+ subsets. At VDJ recombination sites, patients with type 1 diabetes made fewer insertions and deleted more nucleotides, a pattern implying thymic rearrangement abnormalities. PCR may preferentially amplify shorter templates, but because patient and control samples were amplified and corrected together, any resulting skew would affect both groups equally. Naive, central memory and regulatory TCRB repertoires appeared to be more similar among patients than among healthy donors. Because cDNA was sequenced instead of genomic DNA, highly expressing activated cells could be over-represented, though the groups showed no difference in activation or CD3 levels. Because small numbers of individuals were included in the HLA sub-analyses, any influence of HLA type on TCRB rearrangement was left unresolved.

From each donor, a single peripheral blood sample of about 110 mL on average was drawn into heparinised tubes. Naive, central memory, regulatory and stem cell-like memory CD4+ T cells were sorted on a BD FACSAria II using a panel including CD45RO, CCR7, CD25, CD127, CD95 and CD27. A purity above 95% was achieved for all sorted populations. Right away, PBMCs were isolated by Lymphoprep density gradient centrifugation and were stained directly, with no culture step. So that batch effects would be minimized, each experiment stained and sorted samples in pairs, pairing one healthy donor with one patient. V loses 0 bases of germline sequence and J loses 0 bases, and the interval between the two ends is 2 bases. The CDR3 covers 13 residues, taking in both the cysteine and the phenylalanine. The DNA shown is the 39-base CDR3, in frame from base 1. From the germline V gene, CDR1 is ENHRY and CDR2 is SYGVKD.

The entire amount of isolated RNA was reverse transcribed using the High Capacity cDNA Reverse Transcription Kit, so the sequenced TCRB transcripts were expressed ones. Naive, central memory and regulatory T cell samples underwent deep immunoSEQ sequencing, averaging roughly 3.3 million total reads per sample. Sorted cells were lysed in RLT buffer and RNA was extracted with DNase-treated RNeasy Micro or Mini kits, depending on cell number. Each cell subset was processed separately to prevent cross-contamination, with patient and healthy donor samples processed together. Using the immunoSEQ multiplex PCR, TCRB sequences were amplified from cDNA into 87-bp fragments spanning the CDR3 region. Sequencing of the amplicons was performed on the Illumina HiSeq platform. Per the authors' processing: PCR bias was corrected computationally using synthetic template baselines, and reads within Hamming distance 2 were collapsed, with unmergeable singletons discarded. Reads were aligned to IMGT to assign V, D and J genes, CDR3 length, and insertions or deletions at six rearrangement sites. Within each subset, clonotype counts were normalized to sorted cell number, after which true diversity and Gini coefficients were computed with the tcR R package. The overlap coefficient, calculated on TCRB nucleotide sequences, was used to measure repertoire sharing. As a proxy for the pre-selection repertoire, out-of-frame TCRB sequences from naive cells were analyzed. In TCRdb, the immuneACCESS table is reduced to in-frame sequences with V and J assigned. These tables do not hold every clone; where another copy was compared, an unresolved V gene accounts for under half, and the others remain unexplained. V and J calls and clone size follow that table, whereas D and trimming were derived from the DNA. This sample comprises 150,000 to 200,000 clones, around 63% of them detected only once. Clones ranked in the top ten supply roughly 0.092% of the sample.

The sequence derives from a man aged 25-40 years with type 1 diabetes. The sample taken for sequencing was naive CD4+ T cells from blood. The cell subset or site label for this specimen denotes: true naive CD4+ T cells. The chain was built from TRBV10-3 and TRBJ1-1; the D segment cannot be called with confidence. The CDR3 reads CAISESLNTEAFF. The DNA sequence is TGTGCCATCAGTGAGTCGTTGAACACTGAAGCTTTCTTT.